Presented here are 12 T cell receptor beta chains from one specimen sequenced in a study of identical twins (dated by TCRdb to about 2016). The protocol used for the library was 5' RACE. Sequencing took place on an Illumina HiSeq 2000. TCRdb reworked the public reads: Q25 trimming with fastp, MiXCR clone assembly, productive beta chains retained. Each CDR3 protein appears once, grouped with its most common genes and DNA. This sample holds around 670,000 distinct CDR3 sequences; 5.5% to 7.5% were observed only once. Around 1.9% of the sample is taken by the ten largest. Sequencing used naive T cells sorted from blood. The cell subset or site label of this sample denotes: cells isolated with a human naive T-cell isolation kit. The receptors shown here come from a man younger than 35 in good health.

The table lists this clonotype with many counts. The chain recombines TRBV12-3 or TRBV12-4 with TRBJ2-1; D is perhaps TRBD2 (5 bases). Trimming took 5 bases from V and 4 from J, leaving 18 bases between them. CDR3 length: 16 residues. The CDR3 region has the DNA TGTGCCAGCAGTACCCACCCGGAGGCACTATACAATGAGCAGTTCTTC. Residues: CASSTHPEALYNEQFF.

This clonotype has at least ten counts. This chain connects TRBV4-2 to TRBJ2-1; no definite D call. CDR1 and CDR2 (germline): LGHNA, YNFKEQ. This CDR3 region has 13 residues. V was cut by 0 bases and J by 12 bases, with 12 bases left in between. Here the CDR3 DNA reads TGTGCCAGCAGCCAAGAGAGCTCCCCAATGCAGTTCTTC. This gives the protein CASSQESSPMQFF.

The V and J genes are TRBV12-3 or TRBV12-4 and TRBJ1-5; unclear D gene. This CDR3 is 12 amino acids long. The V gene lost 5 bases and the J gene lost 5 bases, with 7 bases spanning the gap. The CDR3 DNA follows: TGTGCCAGCAGTCGGGCGTATCAGCCCCAGCATTTT. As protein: CASSRAYQPQHF.

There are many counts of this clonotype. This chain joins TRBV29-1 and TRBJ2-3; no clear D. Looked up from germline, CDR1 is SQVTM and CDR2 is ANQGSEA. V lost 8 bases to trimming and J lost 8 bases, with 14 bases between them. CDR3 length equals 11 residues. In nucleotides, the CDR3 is TGCAGCAATACGGATCACCTTACGCAGTATTTT. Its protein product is CSNTDHLTQYF.

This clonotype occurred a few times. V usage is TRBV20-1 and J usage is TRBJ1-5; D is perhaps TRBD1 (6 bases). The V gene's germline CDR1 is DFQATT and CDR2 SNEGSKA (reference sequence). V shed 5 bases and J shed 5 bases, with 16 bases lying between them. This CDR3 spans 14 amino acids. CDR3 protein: CSAPWGGPDQPQHF. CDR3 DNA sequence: TGCAGTGCTCCCTGGGGGGGCCCCGATCAGCCCCAGCATTTT.

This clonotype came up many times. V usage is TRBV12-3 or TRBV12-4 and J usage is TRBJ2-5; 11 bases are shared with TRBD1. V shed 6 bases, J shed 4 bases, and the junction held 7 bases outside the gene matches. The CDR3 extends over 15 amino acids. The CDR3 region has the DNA TGTGCCAGCAGCCCTGGACAGGGGGCTCCAGAGACCCAGTACTTC. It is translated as CASSPGQGAPETQYF.

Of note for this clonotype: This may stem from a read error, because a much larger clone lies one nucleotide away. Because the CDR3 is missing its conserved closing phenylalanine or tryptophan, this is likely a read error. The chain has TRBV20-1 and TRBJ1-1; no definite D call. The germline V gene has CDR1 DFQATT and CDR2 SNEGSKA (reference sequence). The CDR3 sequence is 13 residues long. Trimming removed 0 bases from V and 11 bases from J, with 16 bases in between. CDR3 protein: CSARDNQRLAAFS. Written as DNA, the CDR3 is TGCAGTGCTAGAGATAATCAGAGGTTGGCCGCTTTCTCT.

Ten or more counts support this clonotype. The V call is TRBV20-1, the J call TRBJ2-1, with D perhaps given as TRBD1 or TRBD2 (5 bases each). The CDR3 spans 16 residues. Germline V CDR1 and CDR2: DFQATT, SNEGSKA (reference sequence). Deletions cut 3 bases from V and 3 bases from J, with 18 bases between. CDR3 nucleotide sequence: TGCAGTGCTAGGAGGGGCTCGGGGAGCAACTACAATGAGCAGTTCTTC. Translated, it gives CSARRGSGSNYNEQFF.

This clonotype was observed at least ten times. The CDR3 nucleotides are TGTGCCAGCAGCTTGGGAAGGACTAGCGGCAGGAGCTCCTACAATGAGCAGTTCTTC. It codes for CASSLGRTSGRSSYNEQFF. J is TRBJ2-1 and V is TRBV5-4; 10 nucleotides match TRBD2. With 0 bases clipped from V and 0 bases from J, the junction kept 9 bases outside the gene matches. The CDR3 runs 19 residues. Germline V gives CDR1 SGHNT, CDR2 YYREEE (reference sequence). The entire variable domain, with the rest obtained from reference TRBV5-4 and TRBJ2-1, is as follows: ETGVTQSPTHLIKTRGQQVTLRCSSQSGHNTVSWYQQALGQGPQFIFQYYREEENGRGNFPPRFSGLQFPNYSSELNVNALELDDSALYLCASSLGRTSGRSSYNEQFFGPGTRLTVL.

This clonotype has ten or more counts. CDR3 protein: CASSVESSSGNTIYF. CDR3 bases: TGTGCCAGCAGCGTAGAGTCGAGCTCTGGAAACACCATATATTTT. The rearrangement links TRBV9 to TRBJ1-3, with unresolved D. The CDR3 loop spans 15 amino acids. Germline lookup yields CDR1 SGDLS and CDR2 YYNGEE. Trimming shortened V by 0 bases and J by 0 bases, and 7 bases separated the two germline ends.

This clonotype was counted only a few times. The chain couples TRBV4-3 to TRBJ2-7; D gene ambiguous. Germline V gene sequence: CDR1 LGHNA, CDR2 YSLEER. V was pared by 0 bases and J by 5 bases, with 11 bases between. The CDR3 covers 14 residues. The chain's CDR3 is CASSQDSKDHEQYF. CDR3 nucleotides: TGCGCCAGCAGCCAAGATAGCAAAGACCACGAGCAGTACTTC.

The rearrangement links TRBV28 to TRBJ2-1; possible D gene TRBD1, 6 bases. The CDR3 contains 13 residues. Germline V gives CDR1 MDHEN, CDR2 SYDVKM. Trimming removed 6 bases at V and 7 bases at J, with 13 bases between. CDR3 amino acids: CASRVGQSNEQFF. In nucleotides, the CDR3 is TGTGCCAGCAGAGTCGGACAGTCAAATGAGCAGTTCTTC. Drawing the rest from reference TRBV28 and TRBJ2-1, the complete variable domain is DVKVTQSSRYLVKRTGEKVFLECVQDMDHENMFWYRQDPGLGLRLIYFSYDVKMKEKGDIPEGYSVSREKKERFSLILESASTNQTSMYLCASRVGQSNEQFFGPGTRLTVL.